The 30 T cell receptor beta chains below come from one sample, sequenced in a study of cytomegalovirus exposure and HLA in healthy donors. Amplification used 60 Vbeta primers and 13 Jbeta primers. The data were produced by immunoSEQ multiplex PCR, yet TCRdb's version contains in-frame clones alone and is incomplete. The sample contains under 100,000 clones, about three quarters of which appear only once. The sample comprised PBMCs. Receptors were obtained from a human donor in good health.

This sequence joins TRBV2 and TRBJ2-7; D is possibly TRBD1 (5 bases). Germline CDR1 SNHLY, CDR2 FYNNEI. Deletions cut 4 bases from V and 1 base from J, with 8 bases between. This CDR3 is built from 13 residues. The CDR3 DNA is TGTGCCAGCAGTGGCAGGGCTTCCTACGAGCAGTACTTC. Amino acid sequence: CASSGRASYEQYF. The full variable domain, with the rest looked up from reference TRBV2 and TRBJ2-7, is EPEVTQTPSHQVTQMGQEVILRCVPISNHLYFYWYRQILGQKVEFLVSFYNNEISEKSEIFDDQFSVERPDGSNFTLKIRSTKLEDSAMYFCASSGRASYEQYFGPGTRLTVT.

This chain connects TRBV6-1 to TRBJ1-2; possibly TRBD1 for D (5 bases). The CDR3 is made up of 15 amino acids. CDR1 and CDR2 (germline): MNHNS, SASEGT. V was cut by 6 bases and J by 8 bases, with 22 bases left in between. The CDR3, as DNA: TGTGCCAGCAGCGAGAGACCAGGGTTTGTAGGAGGCTACACCTTC. Protein: CASSERPGFVGGYTF.

This clone has a single count. An end of the junction does not agree with germline; a read error may underlie this. The chain joins TRBV10-2 to TRBJ2-1, with a weak D call TRBD2 (5 bases). CDR1 and CDR2 (germline): WSHSY, SAAADI. The CDR3 is 14 amino acids. The CDR3 loop is CASSQSGLYNEQFF. CDR3 nucleotides: TGCGCCAGCAGTCAGTCCGGACTCTACAATGAGCAGTTCTTC.

V is TRBV5-6 and J is TRBJ1-2; perhaps TRBD1 as D (6 bases). The CDR3 contains 14 residues. Trimming left V 4 bases short and J 12 bases short, with 22 bases between. CDR1 and CDR2 (germline): SGHDT, YYEEEE. The CDR3 bases are TGTGCCAGCAGCCCAGGTCCCGGGACATGCTCGGACACCTTC. Its translation is CASSPGPGTCSDTF.

A few counts support this clone. The V gene is TRBV29-1, the J gene TRBJ1-5, with 9 bases aligning to TRBD1. The ends lost 1 base at V and 6 bases at J; junction bases unmatched: 4. This CDR3 region has 14 residues. The germline V gene has CDR1 SQVTM and CDR2 ANQGSEA. The CDR3 sequence: CSVEGGTGSQPQHF. In DNA, the CDR3 is TGCAGCGTTGAAGGCGGGACAGGGTCTCAGCCCCAGCATTTT.

In this sample, this clone turned up a few times. This chain connects TRBV7-2 to TRBJ2-7; D might be TRBD2 (5 bases). CDR3 length equals 14 residues. Germline assignment: CDR1 SGHTA and CDR2 FQGNSA. The ends were cut back, 5 bases at V and 2 bases at J, with 13 bases in the middle. CDR3 loop: CASSRGPGTYEQYF. CDR3 in DNA: TGTGCCAGCAGCAGAGGGCCAGGAACCTACGAGCAGTACTTC.

The sample holds one count of this clone. The chain has TRBV19 and TRBJ1-4; no reliable D call. Trimming took off 4 bases at V and 13 bases at J, with 22 bases between the two ends. CDR1 and CDR2 from the germline V gene are LNHDA and SQIVND (reference sequence). The CDR3 is made up of 15 amino acids. The CDR3 here is CASSTPPVEEKRLFF. CDR3 DNA: TGTGCCAGTAGTACGCCTCCCGTGGAGGAGAAAAGACTGTTTTTT.

The chain carries TRBV15 and TRBJ1-1; 9 positions match TRBD1. The CDR3 totals 17 residues. After removal of 2 bases from V and 3 bases from J, the junction contained 10 bases not matched to a gene. Germline values: CDR1 LNHNV, CDR2 YYDKDF (reference sequence). The CDR3, as DNA: TGTGCCACCAGCAGATCTACAGGGGGCAGGGGAGACACTGAAGCTTTCTTT. It codes for CATSRSTGGRGDTEAFF.

This clone has just a few counts. The chain employs TRBV6-1 and TRBJ1-5; D is uncertain. CDR3 length: 13 amino acids. Germline CDR1 and CDR2: MNHNS and SASEGT. Trimming pared 4 bases from V and 3 bases from J, leaving 7 bases between. The CDR3 DNA follows: TGTGCCAGCAGTGCCGCGAACAATCAGCCCCAGCATTTT. This codes for CASSAANNQPQHF.

This clone has more than one count but fewer than ten. This chain joins TRBV4-3 and TRBJ1-2; D not certain. Germline CDR1 LGHNA, CDR2 YSLEER. The CDR3 has 15 amino acids. Trimming took off 0 bases at V and 7 bases at J, with 15 bases between the two ends. The CDR3 nucleotides are TGCGCCAGCAGCCAAGATAATCCCGGAAGGAGTGGCTACACCTTC. Amino acid sequence: CASSQDNPGRSGYTF.

The chain couples TRBV30 to TRBJ2-2, with 7 bases aligning to TRBD2. Germline lookup yields CDR1 GTSNPN and CDR2 SVGIG (reference sequence). The length of the CDR3 is 13 residues. J lost 8 bases, V lost 0 bases, and 3 bases had no gene match. CDR3 DNA sequence: TGTGCCTGGAGTGTACTGGGACTAGGGGAGCTGTTTTTT. It encodes CAWSVLGLGELFF.

The chain carries TRBV19 and TRBJ1-1; no firm D call. In germline, CDR1 is LNHDA, CDR2 SQIVND (reference sequence). CDR3 length: 16 residues. V lost 4 bases to trimming and J lost 0 bases, with 15 bases between them. The CDR3 region has the DNA TGTGCCAGTAGTACACTAACGAACCTAATGAACACTGAAGCTTTCTTT. It specifies CASSTLTNLMNTEAFF.

CDR3: CASSYPRTGGVYEQYF. The CDR3 nucleotides read TGTGCCAGCAGTTACCCGAGAACAGGGGGCGTCTACGAGCAGTACTTC. The chain employs TRBV6-5 and TRBJ2-7, with 9 positions matching TRBD1. With 2 bases clipped from V and 3 bases from J, the junction kept 8 bases outside the gene matches. Germline-derived CDR1 and CDR2 are MNHEY and SVGAGI. The CDR3 consists of 16 residues.

V usage is TRBV27 and J usage is TRBJ1-5; weak D call: TRBD1 (6 bases). V was cut by 0 bases and J by 5 bases, with 20 bases left in between. The CDR3 sequence is 18 residues long. Germline loops: CDR1 MNHEY, CDR2 SMNVEV (reference sequence). The CDR3 spells CASSLSVSSGDKYQPQHF. The CDR3 nucleotides read TGTGCCAGCAGTTTATCCGTATCGTCCGGGGACAAATATCAGCCCCAGCATTTT.

This rearrangement joins TRBV12-5 to TRBJ1-1; unclear D gene. The V and J ends lost 3 bases and 5 bases respectively, with 19 bases between them. This CDR3 has 16 amino acids. Germline V gene data show CDR1 as LGHNT and CDR2 as FRNRAP. The DNA of the CDR3 is TGTGCTAGTGGTTTCCCTTCTGGGAGGGTTGTAACTGAAGCTTTCTTT. It yields the protein CASGFPSGRVVTEAFF.

This clone was recorded a few times. This sequence joins TRBV12-5 and TRBJ2-7, with D possibly being TRBD2 (5 bases). CDR1 and CDR2 from the germline V gene are LGHNT and FRNRAP. Between the trimmed V and J ends, which lost 0 bases and 2 bases, there was a span of 17 bases. The CDR3 totals 17 residues. The DNA for the CDR3 is TGTGCTAGTGGTTTGGTATCCGGGGATCCTTTCCCCTACGAGCAGTACTTC. It translates to CASGLVSGDPFPYEQYF.

This clone was seen once. The chain couples TRBV9 to TRBJ1-2; maybe TRBD1 (5 bases). V lost 0 bases, J lost 6 bases, and 12 bases lay in between. This CDR3 contains 14 residues. Germline V CDR1 and CDR2: SGDLS, YYNGEE. DNA for the CDR3: TGTGCCAGCAGCGTAGCTACGGGGGTAGATGGCTACACCTTC. This codes for CASSVATGVDGYTF.

This chain connects TRBV30 to TRBJ1-1, with D possibly being TRBD1 (5 bases). V lost 3 bases and J 3 bases, leaving 11 bases between the germline ends. The CDR3 extends over 13 amino acids. Germline V gene sequence: CDR1 GTSNPN, CDR2 SVGIG (reference sequence). The CDR3 DNA follows: TGTGCCTGGAGCTCCAGGGTTGACACTGAAGCTTTCTTT. Amino acids: CAWSSRVDTEAFF.

The genes are TRBV13 and TRBJ1-3; TRBD1 aligns across 8 bases. The ends lost 5 bases at V and 1 base at J; junction bases unmatched: 4. CDR3 length: 15 amino acids. CDR1 and CDR2 (germline): PRHDT, FYEKMQ (reference sequence). This CDR3 is CASSTTGGSGNTIYF. The CDR3 DNA sequence: TGTGCCAGCAGCACCACAGGGGGGTCTGGAAACACCATATATTTT.

This rearrangement joins TRBV7-2 to TRBJ2-3; the D gene is possibly TRBD2 (6 bases). This CDR3 spans 10 amino acids. CDR1 and CDR2 (germline): SGHTA, FQGNSA. Between the trimmed V and J ends, which lost 8 bases and 13 bases, there was a span of 13 bases. CDR3 DNA: TGTGCCAGCGGAAGGGACTCCAAGTATTTT. Translating it yields CASGRDSKYF.

V usage is TRBV5-4 and J usage is TRBJ2-7; D call uncertain. With 1 base removed from V and 4 bases from J, the gap between germline ends came to 6 bases. Germline values: CDR1 SGHNT, CDR2 YYREEE (reference sequence). CDR3 length: 12 residues. The CDR3 DNA is TGTGCCAGCAGCTTGAATCAGTACGAGCAGTACTTC. This codes for CASSLNQYEQYF.

The chain links TRBV18 to TRBJ1-1; the D gene is possibly TRBD1 (6 bases). This CDR3 is 15 amino acids long. The germline gives CDR1 KGHSH, CDR2 LQKENI. V shed 1 base and J shed 1 base, with 10 bases lying between them. Here the CDR3 DNA reads TGTGCCAGCTCACCACTGGACAGCAGGAACACTGAAGCTTTCTTT. Its translation is CASSPLDSRNTEAFF.

This chain connects TRBV2 to TRBJ2-2; no firm D call. V was clipped by 2 bases and J by 4 bases, with 8 bases between them. CDR3 length equals 14 residues. CDR1 is SNHLY, CDR2 FYNNEI, per germline. CDR3: CASSERRVTGELFF. The CDR3 nucleotides are TGTGCCAGCAGTGAAAGACGGGTCACCGGGGAGCTGTTTTTT.

J is TRBJ1-2 and V is TRBV6-5; 7 bases agree with TRBD1. In germline, CDR1 is MNHEY, CDR2 SVGAGI. The CDR3 totals 13 residues. The trim removed 4 bases at V and 7 bases at J, leaving 6 bases unmatched. The CDR3 reads CASSFTGECGYTF. The CDR3 DNA follows: TGTGCCAGCAGTTTCACAGGGGAATGTGGCTACACCTTC.

This chain connects TRBV6-5 to TRBJ2-5, with TRBD2 as a possible D gene (5 bases). Trimming stripped 4 bases from V and 2 bases from J, with 11 bases between. Germline CDR1 reads MNHEY; CDR2 reads SVGAGI. This CDR3 contains 14 residues. For the CDR3, the DNA is TGTGCCAGCAGTTCATTGACGGGACAAGAGACCCAGTACTTC. Its protein is CASSSLTGQETQYF.

The gene calls are TRBV15 and TRBJ2-7; tentative D call: TRBD1 (5 bases). The germline V and J ends were trimmed by 1 base and 2 bases, with 12 bases remaining between them. Germline CDR1 is LNHNV and CDR2 is YYDKDF (reference sequence). The CDR3 runs 15 residues. The CDR3 DNA sequence: TGTGCCACCAGCAGAGTAGAGACAGAGACCTACGAGCAGTACTTC. This gives the protein CATSRVETETYEQYF.

The chain recombines TRBV7-7 with TRBJ2-5; TRBD1 might be the D (6 bases). The CDR3 is 15 amino acids. Germline V gene sequence: CDR1 SSHAT, CDR2 FNYEAQ (reference sequence). V dropped 5 bases and J dropped 6 bases, with 19 bases sitting between them. CDR3 coding DNA: TGTGCCAGCAGCCCCGATAAGGGGGTGGGGAAGACCCAGTACTTC. Translation gives CASSPDKGVGKTQYF.

The chain carries TRBV19 and TRBJ2-2, with 8 positions matching TRBD2. The germline V gene encodes CDR1 LNHDA and CDR2 SQIVND (reference sequence). The CDR3 spans 18 residues. With 2 bases clipped from V and 1 base from J, the junction kept 9 bases outside the gene matches. The CDR3 DNA reads TGTGCCAGTAGTATAAGCAGCGGGGGAACCTTGAACACCGGGGAGCTGTTTTTT. This sequence encodes CASSISSGGTLNTGELFF.

The chain combines TRBV4-1 with TRBJ1-6; D not resolved. The CDR3 is made up of 14 amino acids. Germline loops: CDR1 MGHRA, CDR2 YSYEKL. V was shortened by 0 bases and J by 10 bases, with 10 bases between the two germline ends. The CDR3 DNA follows: TGCGCCAGCAGCCAAGATCTGAGCTGGTCACCCCTCCACTTT. The encoded protein is CASSQDLSWSPLHF.

This chain links TRBV6-4 with TRBJ1-2; 9 bases align to TRBD1. The V gene end was trimmed by 3 bases and the J gene end by 4 bases; junction bases not matched to a gene: 3. The CDR3 is 14 residues long. Per germline, CDR1 MRHNA and CDR2 SNTAGT. The CDR3 spells CASSEGQGTYGYTF. The CDR3 region has the DNA TGTGCCAGCAGTGAAGGACAGGGGACCTATGGCTACACCTTC.